Described below is a single T cell receptor (beta chain) sequence and its context. The antigen is unknown. These data are taken from a study of T cell responses to AZD1222 COVID-19 vaccine. The junction had 4 bases not matched to a gene; V was cut back by 1 base and J by 2 bases. Germline V gives CDR1 SNHLY, CDR2 FYNNEI. The CDR3 loop spans 16 amino acids. Repertoires were generated with immunoSEQ multiplex PCR, while TCRdb's copy carries only in-frame clones and drops some. The sample records around 99,000 clones, around 90% being singletons. Findings of the study overall: Increases in Spike-specific TCR breadth and depth were seen after two AZD1222 doses. Nearly half of the spike-specific TCRs reportedly recognize variant regions that carry no mutations. Clonal diversity may have been underestimated, and the donors were mostly white British, with more females than males. Dominant at 160-218 and 743-854, vaccine-associated CD4 TCRs also spanned spike.

This receptor was taken from an adult in good health. The sequenced sample was peripheral blood, obtained on day 0 of AZD1222 vaccination. This chain connects TRBV2 to TRBJ2-7; TRBD1 aligns across 11 bases. The CDR3 loop reads CASSEGTGGFPYEQYF. CDR3 bases: TGTGCCAGCAGTGAAGGGACAGGGGGCTTCCCCTACGAGCAGTACTTC.